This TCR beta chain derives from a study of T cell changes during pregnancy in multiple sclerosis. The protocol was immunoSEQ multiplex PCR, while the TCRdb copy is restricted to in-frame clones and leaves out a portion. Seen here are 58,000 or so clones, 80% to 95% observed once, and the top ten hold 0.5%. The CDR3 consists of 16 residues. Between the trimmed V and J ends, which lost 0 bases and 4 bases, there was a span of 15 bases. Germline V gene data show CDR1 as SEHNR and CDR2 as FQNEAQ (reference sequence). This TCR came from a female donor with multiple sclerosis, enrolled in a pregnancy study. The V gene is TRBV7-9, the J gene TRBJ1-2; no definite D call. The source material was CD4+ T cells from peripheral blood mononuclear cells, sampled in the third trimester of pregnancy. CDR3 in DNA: TGTGCCAGCAGCTTAGCGGAATGGTCCCCTAGCTATGGCTACACCTTC. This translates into CASSLAEWSPSYGYTF.